The clone carrying this TCR beta chain was seen just once. This entry is derived from a study of blood T cell repertoires in COVID-19. Across the study: The cDNA or gDNA used as material had been derived from T cells, B-cell-depleted T cells, or PBMCs.

Source study methods: From reference gene primer amplification, estimates of nucleated cell counts were derived. Here immunoSEQ multiplex PCR was the method, and the copy in TCRdb shows in-frame clones only, minus some. The V and J calls and clone size were taken over from that table, and D and trimming were inferred from the DNA. The sample contains 55,000 to 65,000 clones, roughly 87% of which appear only once. Seattle's enrolled individuals joined amid active infection and were then monitored longitudinally. Material: peripheral blood. The clonotype originates from a woman aged 55-69 years with COVID-19, enrolled during active disease.

CDR3 loop: CASNLGGVEAFF. In nucleotides, the CDR3 is TGTGCCAGCAACTTGGGAGGGGTTGAAGCTTTCTTT. The chain has TRBV7-9 and TRBJ1-1, with D perhaps TRBD1 (5 bases). Trimming took off 7 bases at V and 7 bases at J, with 13 bases between the two ends. The CDR3 has 12 residues. CDR1 is SEHNR and CDR2 is FQNEAQ in the germline V gene (reference sequence).